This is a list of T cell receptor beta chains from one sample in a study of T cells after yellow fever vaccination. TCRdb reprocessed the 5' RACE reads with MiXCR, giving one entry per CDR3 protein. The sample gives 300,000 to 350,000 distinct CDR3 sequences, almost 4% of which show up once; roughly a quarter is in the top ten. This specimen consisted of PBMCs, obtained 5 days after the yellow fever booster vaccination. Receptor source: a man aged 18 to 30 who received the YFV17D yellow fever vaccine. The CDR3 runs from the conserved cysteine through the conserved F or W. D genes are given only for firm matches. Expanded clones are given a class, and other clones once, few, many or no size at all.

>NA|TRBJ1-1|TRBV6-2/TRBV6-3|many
CASSYYTRRVNTEAFF
TGTGCCAGCAGTTACTACACCCGACGGGTGAACACTGAAGCTTTCTTT
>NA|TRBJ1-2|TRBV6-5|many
CASSPTVLYGYTF
TGTGCCAGCAGTCCCACGGTTCTGTACGGCTACACCTTC
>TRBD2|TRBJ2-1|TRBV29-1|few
CSVEIAGGLINEQFF
TGCAGCGTTGAAATAGCGGGGGGGCTCATAAATGAGCAGTTCTTC
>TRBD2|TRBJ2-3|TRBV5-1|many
CASATGSGGTDTQYF
TGCGCCAGCGCTACCGGTAGCGGGGGCACAGATACGCAGTATTTT
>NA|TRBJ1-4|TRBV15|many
CATSRDRAWDEKLFF
TGTGCCACCAGCAGAGACCGGGCCTGGGATGAAAAACTGTTTTTT
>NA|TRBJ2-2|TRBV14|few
CASSHGVTLNTGELFF
TGTGCCAGCAGCCATGGGGTAACCTTGAACACCGGGGAGCTGTTTTTT
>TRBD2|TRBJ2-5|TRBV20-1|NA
CSARGEGLAARWETQYF
TGCAGTGCTAGAGGCGAGGGACTAGCGGCCCGCTGGGAGACCCAGTACTTC
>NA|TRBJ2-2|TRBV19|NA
CASRRSAWGTGELFF
TGTGCCAGTAGGAGGAGCGCCTGGGGGACCGGGGAGCTGTTTTTT
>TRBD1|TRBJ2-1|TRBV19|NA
CASRDRDPYNEQFF
TGTGCCAGTAGAGACAGGGACCCCTACAATGAGCAGTTCTTC
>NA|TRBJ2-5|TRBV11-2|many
CASSFVGRASDTQYF
TGTGCCAGCAGCTTCGTCGGCCGGGCTAGCGACACCCAGTACTTC
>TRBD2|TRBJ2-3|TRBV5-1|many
CASSLERGGPPDTQYF
TGCGCCAGCAGCTTGGAACGGGGGGGGCCCCCAGATACGCAGTATTTT
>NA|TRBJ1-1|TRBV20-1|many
CSASYRRNTEAFF
TGCAGTGCTAGCTACAGGAGGAACACTGAAGCTTTCTTT
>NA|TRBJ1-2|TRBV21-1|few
CASIGMTARGARDRVSDPDGYTF
TGTGCCAGCATTGGGATGACCGCGCGCGGGGCCCGGGACAGGGTTTCAGACCCCGATGGCTACACCTTC
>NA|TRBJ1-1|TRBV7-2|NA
CASSLALLNTEAFF
TGTGCCAGCAGCTTAGCCCTATTGAACACTGAAGCTTTCTTT
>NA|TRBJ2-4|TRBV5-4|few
CASSPPGPRAKNIQYF
TGTGCCAGCAGCCCTCCAGGGCCTAGGGCCAAAAACATTCAGTACTTC
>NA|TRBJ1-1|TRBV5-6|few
CASSFLGGYTEAFF
TGTGCCAGCAGCTTCTTAGGGGGATACACTGAAGCTTTCTTT
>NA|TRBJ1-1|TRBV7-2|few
CASSLDTSTRGATEAFF
TGTGCCAGCAGCTTAGATACCTCAACTCGGGGGGCCACTGAAGCTTTCTTT
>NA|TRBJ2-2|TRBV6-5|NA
CASSTVRGGGELFF
TGTGCCAGCAGTACGGTCAGGGGAGGCGGGGAGCTGTTTTTT
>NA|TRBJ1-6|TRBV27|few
CASTSQAPFSPLHF
TGTGCCAGCACCTCCCAGGCCCCTTTTTCGCCCCTCCACTTT
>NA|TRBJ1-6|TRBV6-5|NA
CASSSFRVVETPLHF
TGTGCCAGCAGTTCCTTCAGGGTGGTGGAAACTCCCCTCCACTTT
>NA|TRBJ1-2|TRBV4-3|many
CASSQETLRGYGYTF
TGCGCCAGCAGCCAAGAAACCTTAAGGGGGTATGGCTACACCTTC
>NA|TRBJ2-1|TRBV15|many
CATSEGDVSDEQFF
TGTGCCACCAGCGAAGGGGACGTGAGTGATGAGCAGTTCTTC
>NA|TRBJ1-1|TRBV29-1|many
CSVVKAGVNTEAFF
TGCAGCGTTGTTAAGGCAGGGGTGAACACTGAAGCTTTCTTT
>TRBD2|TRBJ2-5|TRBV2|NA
CASQFGTSGGETQYF
TGTGCCAGCCAATTTGGGACTAGCGGGGGAGAGACCCAGTACTTC
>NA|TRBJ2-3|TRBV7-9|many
CASTGIGADTQYF
TGTGCCAGCACCGGGATAGGGGCAGATACGCAGTATTTT
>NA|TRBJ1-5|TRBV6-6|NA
CASTDWAFDQPQHF
TGTGCCAGCACCGACTGGGCGTTCGATCAGCCCCAGCATTTT
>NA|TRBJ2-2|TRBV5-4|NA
CASSWDSTGELFF
TGTGCCAGCAGCTGGGACTCCACCGGGGAGCTGTTTTTT
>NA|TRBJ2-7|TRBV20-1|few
CSARGREQYF
TGCAGTGCTAGAGGCCGGGAGCAGTACTTC
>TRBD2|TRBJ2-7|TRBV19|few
CASSMGGSDEQYF
TGTGCCAGTAGTATGGGAGGGAGCGACGAGCAGTACTTC
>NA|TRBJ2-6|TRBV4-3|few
CASSPESGYGANVLTF
TGCGCCAGCAGCCCCGAATCGGGGTACGGGGCCAACGTCCTGACTTTC
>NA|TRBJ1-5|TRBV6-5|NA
CASSPEWGGQPQHF
TGTGCCAGCAGCCCCGAATGGGGCGGCCAGCCCCAGCATTTT
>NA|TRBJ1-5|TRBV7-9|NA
CASSLARLGSNNQPQHF
TGTGCCAGCAGCTTAGCGCGGCTGGGTTCTAACAATCAGCCCCAGCATTTT
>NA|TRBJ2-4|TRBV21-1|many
CASKVGQERNIQYF
TGTGCCAGCAAGGTGGGACAGGAAAGAAACATTCAGTACTTC
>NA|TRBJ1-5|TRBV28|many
CASSSGGYSNQPQHF
TGTGCCAGCAGTTCGGGCGGATATAGCAATCAGCCCCAGCATTTT